This passage covers 27 T cell receptor beta chains from one sample sequenced in a study of T cells after yellow fever vaccination. TCRdb reprocessed the 5' RACE reads via MiXCR and lists one record per CDR3 protein. In the table there are more than 95,000 distinct CDR3 sequences, 6% to 8% of which are singletons. The sample consisted of CD4+ T cells sorted from PBMCs, taken 9 to 10 days after the first yellow fever vaccination. The receptors come from a man between 18 and 35 years old who received the YFV17D yellow fever vaccine.

This clonotype was recorded at least ten times. This chain links TRBV12-3 or TRBV12-4 with TRBJ2-2; TRBD1 aligns across 8 bases. The CDR3 runs to 15 residues. J gave up 6 bases and V 0 bases, and 3 bases lay outside the gene matches. The CDR3 spells CASSLALRGPGELFF. The CDR3 region has the DNA TGTGCCAGCAGTTTAGCGCTCAGGGGGCCCGGGGAGCTGTTTTTT.

This clonotype has a count of ten or more. J is TRBJ2-7 and V is TRBV20-1; TRBD2 aligns across 8 bases. V trimming: 4 bases; J trimming: 1 base; junction bases outside the gene matches: 6. The CDR3 loop spans 14 amino acids. In germline, CDR1 is DFQATT, CDR2 SNEGSKA (reference sequence). CDR3 in amino acids: CSATTGTRSYEQYV. DNA for the CDR3: TGCAGTGCTACGACCGGGACTAGATCCTACGAGCAGTACGTC.

This clonotype was recorded many times. The chain carries TRBV5-1 and TRBJ2-1, with a weak D call TRBD2 (5 bases). V lost 5 bases to trimming and J lost 0 bases, with 6 bases between them. Germline V gene lookup returns CDR1 SGHRS and CDR2 YFSETQ. The CDR3 is 13 amino acids. CDR3 in amino acids: CASRGSSYNEQFF. Written as DNA, the CDR3 is TGCGCCAGCAGGGGGAGCTCCTACAATGAGCAGTTCTTC.

Ten or more counts support this clonotype. This chain links TRBV28 with TRBJ1-1, with 7 bases matching TRBD1. Germline CDR1 is MDHEN and CDR2 is SYDVKM. Germline trimming cut 4 bases from V and 2 bases from J; bases unmatched to any gene: 10. The CDR3 is 16 amino acids. This chain's CDR3 is CASSSPDRVVNTEAFF. The CDR3 DNA reads as TGTGCCAGCAGTTCCCCTGACAGGGTCGTTAACACTGAAGCTTTCTTT.

This clonotype was seen repeatedly, ten times or more. The genes are TRBV20-1 and TRBJ2-2; 12 bases align to TRBD2. This CDR3 spans 16 amino acids. Germline V gene sequence: CDR1 DFQATT, CDR2 SNEGSKA (reference sequence). With V trimmed by 3 bases and J by 7 bases, 9 bases remained unmatched. The DNA for the CDR3 is TGCAGTGCTAGGGACCTAGCGGGGGGGCCGCTCGGGGAGCTGTTTTTT. Translated: CSARDLAGGPLGELFF.

This clonotype showed up many times. The V gene is TRBV7-3, the J gene TRBJ2-2; TRBD2 matches at 8 bases. Trimming removed 6 bases from V and 5 bases from J; junction bases left unmatched: 8. The CDR3 sequence is 15 residues long. The germline V gene encodes CDR1 SGHTA and CDR2 FQGTGA. CDR3 DNA: TGTGCCAGCAGGCCCAATCGGGGGGGAACCGGGGAGCTGTTTTTT. It specifies CASRPNRGGTGELFF.

The table lists this clonotype with many counts. The V call is TRBV5-1, the J call TRBJ2-2, with D tentatively TRBD2 (5 bases). Germline CDR1 reads SGHRS; CDR2 reads YFSETQ. The CDR3 contains 16 residues. Trimming stripped 1 base from V and 2 bases from J, with 12 bases between. The CDR3, as DNA: TGCGCCAGCAGCTTGTATTTCGGGGTTAACACCGGGGAGCTGTTTTTT. Its protein is CASSLYFGVNTGELFF.

There are many counts of this clonotype. The V and J genes are TRBV14 and TRBJ2-7, with 11 bases matching TRBD2. V lost 4 bases to trimming and J lost 4 bases; unmatched junction nucleotides: 6. The CDR3 runs 15 residues. The V gene's germline CDR1 is SGHDN and CDR2 FVKESK. CDR3 nucleotides: TGTGCCAGCAGCCCGCGACTAGCGGGACTTTACGAGCAGTACTTC. Its protein product is CASSPRLAGLYEQYF.

The sample holds many counts of this clonotype. This rearrangement joins TRBV6-1 to TRBJ1-1; D gene ambiguous. CDR1 is MNHNS and CDR2 is SASEGT in the germline V gene. Trimming stripped 4 bases from V and 1 base from J, with 4 bases between. This CDR3 is 12 amino acids long. In DNA form, the CDR3 reads TGTGCCAGCAGTGTCAGGAACACTGAAGCTTTCTTT. Translation: CASSVRNTEAFF.

This clonotype has ten or more counts. The rearrangement uses TRBV12-3 or TRBV12-4 and TRBJ2-7, with D perhaps given as TRBD1 or TRBD2 (5 bases each). The CDR3 is 13 residues long. With 5 bases removed from V and 0 bases from J, the gap between germline ends came to 8 bases. CDR3 region: CASSPGTSYEQYF. Here the CDR3 DNA reads TGTGCCAGCAGTCCCGGGACCTCCTACGAGCAGTACTTC.

Turning to this clonotype: At one of its ends the junction is not consistent with the germline gene, which may arise from a read error. The chain carries TRBV6-2 or TRBV6-3 and TRBJ1-2; possibly TRBD1 for D (5 bases). CDR3 length: 15 residues. CDR1 is MNHEY and CDR2 is SVGEGT in the germline V gene. This chain's CDR3 is CASSYSSGANYGYNF. For the CDR3, the DNA is TGTGCCAGCAGTTACAGCTCCGGGGCTAACTATGGCTACAACTTC.

In its sample, this clonotype was seen many times. The CDR3: CASSRQSTSSYNEQFF. The CDR3 DNA sequence: TGTGCCAGCAGTCGACAGTCCACTAGCTCCTACAATGAGCAGTTCTTC. The rearrangement uses TRBV6-1 and TRBJ2-1, with D possibly called TRBD1 or TRBD2 (5 bases each). Germline V gives CDR1 MNHNS, CDR2 SASEGT. Deletions cut 5 bases from V and 0 bases from J, with 14 bases between. This CDR3 is 16 amino acids long.

This clonotype came up many times. The chain joins TRBV2 to TRBJ2-1; the D is unclear. Per germline, CDR1 SNHLY and CDR2 FYNNEI. This CDR3 comprises 15 residues. Trimming took 3 bases from V and 1 from J, leaving 10 bases between them. The CDR3 DNA sequence: TGTGCCAGCAGTGACCGCGCGCCTTCCTACAATGAGCAGTTCTTC. Protein sequence: CASSDRAPSYNEQFF.

With regard to this clonotype: A read error may be the cause here, since a much bigger clone is one base away. The chain joins TRBV7-8 to TRBJ1-4, with D unclear. Germline V gene data show CDR1 as SGHVS and CDR2 as FQNEAQ. The CDR3 totals 14 residues. CDR3 sequence: CTSSFEETNEKLFF. For the CDR3, the DNA is TGTACCAGCAGCTTCGAAGAAACTAATGAAAAACTGTTTTTT. The full variable domain, in which reference TRBV7-8 and TRBJ1-4 provide the parts outside the CDR3, is GAGVSQSPRYKVAKRGQDVALRCDPISGHVSLFWYQQALGQGPEFLTYFQNEAQLDKSGLPSDRFFAERPEGSVSTLKIQRTQQEDSAVYLCTSSFEETNEKLFFGSGTQLSVL.

This clonotype was observed at least ten times. This sequence joins TRBV6-1 and TRBJ2-3; 11 nucleotides agree with TRBD2. CDR1 and CDR2 (germline): MNHNS, SASEGT. The CDR3 spans 19 residues. With V trimmed by 7 bases and J by 0 bases, 15 bases remained unmatched. CDR3 nucleotides: TGTGCCAGCACCCCCCAGCATACTAGCGGGGGTCCTAGCACAGATACGCAGTATTTT. Translation: CASTPQHTSGGPSTDTQYF.

V gene TRBV12-3 or TRBV12-4 combines with J gene TRBJ2-5; 8 nucleotides align to TRBD1. This CDR3 spans 15 amino acids. The ends lost 6 bases at V and 5 bases at J; junction bases unmatched: 11. CDR3 DNA sequence: TGTGCCAGCAGAAGGGACAGGAACCCTCGTGAGACCCAGTACTTC. Protein sequence: CASRRDRNPRETQYF.

This clonotype was counted at least ten times. The rearrangement links TRBV3-1 to TRBJ2-4, with D perhaps matching TRBD1 or TRBD2 (6 bases each). The CDR3 spans 15 residues. V lost 1 base, J lost 8 bases, and 15 bases lay in between. Germline V gene data show CDR1 as LGHDT and CDR2 as YNNKEL (reference sequence). The CDR3 is CASSQASSRGHIQYF. The CDR3 DNA is TGTGCCAGCAGCCAAGCTAGCAGCCGGGGGCACATTCAGTACTTC.

This clonotype has a handful of counts. The rearrangement joins TRBV19 to TRBJ2-2; 8 bases are a match to TRBD2. The ends lost 6 bases at V and 6 bases at J; junction bases unmatched: 3. The CDR3 consists of 13 residues. CDR1 and CDR2 (germline): LNHDA, SQIVND (reference sequence). The CDR3 DNA reads TGTGCCAGTAGAATCGGGGGGGCCGGGGAGCTGTTTTTT. Translated, it gives CASRIGGAGELFF. Drawing the rest from reference TRBV19 and TRBJ2-2, the complete variable domain is DGGITQSPKYLFRKEGQNVTLSCEQNLNHDAMYWYRQDPGQGLRLIYYSQIVNDFQKGDIAEGYSVSREKKESFPLTVTSAQKNPTAFYLCASRIGGAGELFFGEGSRLTVL.

This clonotype was counted at least ten times. The CDR3, as DNA: TGCGCCAGCAGCTCTACGACTAGCGGGGGGACAGATACGCAGTATTTT. Protein: CASSSTTSGGTDTQYF. The chain links TRBV5-1 to TRBJ2-3; 13 bases match TRBD2. The ends lost 3 bases at V and 3 bases at J; junction bases unmatched: 4. The CDR3 is 16 residues long. Germline CDR1 is SGHRS and CDR2 is YFSETQ.

This clonotype occurred many times. V and J are TRBV25-1 and TRBJ2-5; tentatively, D is TRBD1 (5 bases). This CDR3 is built from 13 residues. CDR1 and CDR2 (germline): MGHDK, SYGVNS. The V gene lost 1 base and the J gene lost 5 bases, with 8 bases spanning the gap. The DNA for the CDR3 is TGTGCCAGCAGTGAATCAGGGTTGGAGACCCAGTACTTC. Translating gives CASSESGLETQYF.

A word on this clonotype: A read error may be the cause here, since a much bigger clone is one base away. The rearrangement links TRBV10-3 to TRBJ2-3, with D tentatively TRBD2 (7 bases). CDR1 and CDR2 (germline): ENHRY, SYGVKD. This CDR3 comprises 17 residues. V lost 0 bases to trimming and J lost 2 bases, with 15 bases between them. CDR3 coding DNA: TGTGCCATCAGTGAGTCGGTGCCGGGGGGCCACACAGATACGCAGTATTTT. It is translated as CAISESVPGGHTDTQYF.

Worth noting for this clonotype: One base away lies a much larger clone, so this may be a sequencing read error. Since the CDR3 does not end with the conserved phenylalanine or tryptophan, this likely comes from a read error. The rearrangement joins TRBV5-5 to TRBJ2-5; D possibly corresponds to TRBD2 (6 bases). The CDR3 is 16 amino acids. Germline V lookup: CDR1 SGHKS, CDR2 YYEKEE (reference sequence). V shed 1 base and J shed 1 base, with 14 bases lying between them. The CDR3 coding sequence is TGTGCCAGCAGCTTGAGCCCCGTGGGAGGCCAAGAGACCCAGTACTTA. Protein product: CASSLSPVGGQETQYL.

This clonotype has ten or more counts. The V call is TRBV7-2, the J call TRBJ2-7; D is unresolved. Trimming shortened V by 3 bases and J by 3 bases, and 12 bases separated the two germline ends. CDR3 length equals 14 residues. Germline values: CDR1 SGHTA, CDR2 FQGNSA. CDR3 bases: TGTGCCAGCAGCTTGGTGCCTGGGGTCTACGAGCAGTACTTC. Protein sequence: CASSLVPGVYEQYF.

The chain recombines TRBV19 with TRBJ1-5; D gene unclear. The V gene lost 7 bases and the J gene lost 2 bases, with 12 bases spanning the gap. This CDR3 contains 14 residues. Germline assignment: CDR1 LNHDA and CDR2 SQIVND (reference sequence). The DNA of the CDR3 is TGTGCCAGTACAAGTGGGCCCGGCAATCAGCCCCAGCATTTT. This codes for CASTSGPGNQPQHF.

The sample holds many counts of this clonotype. For the CDR3, the DNA is TGTGCCAGCAGCTCCTATCAGGGGGCCAACACCGGGGAGCTGTTTTTT. Translation: CASSSYQGANTGELFF. The chain carries TRBV7-2 and TRBJ2-2; 8 bases are shared with TRBD1. This CDR3 comprises 16 residues. Germline CDR1 is SGHTA and CDR2 is FQGNSA. V shed 4 bases and J 2 bases; nucleotides not matched to a gene: 6.

This clonotype came up many times. The chain joins TRBV20-1 to TRBJ2-1, with 9 nucleotides matching TRBD1. The CDR3 has 13 amino acids. CDR1 and CDR2 (germline): DFQATT, SNEGSKA (reference sequence). J was trimmed by 8 bases and V by 2 bases; bases with no gene match: 4. The CDR3 sequence: CSARSTGGDEQFF. CDR3 in DNA: TGCAGTGCTAGATCGACAGGGGGGGATGAGCAGTTCTTC.

This clonotype turned up a few times. CDR3 residues: CASSFPAGRGEQYV. CDR3 nucleotides: TGTGCCAGCAGCTTCCCAGCGGGTCGAGGCGAGCAGTACGTC. V is TRBV5-6 and J is TRBJ2-7, with D perhaps matching TRBD2 (6 bases). This CDR3 has 14 residues. Trimming shortened V by 2 bases and J by 6 bases, and 15 bases separated the two germline ends. Germline values: CDR1 SGHDT, CDR2 YYEEEE.